The 14 T cell receptor beta chains in this list originate from one sample, sequenced in a study of blood T cell repertoires in COVID-19. Sequencing used immunoSEQ multiplex PCR; TCRdb keeps in-frame clones, though not all of them. This table holds approximately 260,000 clones, around 89% found once. The source material was PBMCs or T cells enriched from blood (not recorded which). These receptors came from a middle-aged woman with acute COVID-19.

This rearrangement joins TRBV5-1 to TRBJ2-2; D not resolved. Looked up from germline, CDR1 is SGHRS and CDR2 is YFSETQ. The CDR3 has 12 amino acids. Trimming cost V 5 bases and J 2 bases, with 4 bases left between them. The CDR3 DNA sequence: TGCGCCAGCAGGGGCAACACCGGGGAGCTGTTTTTT. It codes for CASRGNTGELFF. The whole variable domain, remainder taken from reference TRBV5-1 and TRBJ2-2, is KAGVTQTPRYLIKTRGQQVTLSCSPISGHRSVSWYQQTPGQGLQFLFEYFSETQRNKGNFPGRFSGRQFSNSRSEMNVSTLELGDSALYLCASRGNTGELFFGEGSRLTVL.

The V gene is TRBV9, the J gene TRBJ1-5; 8 bases align to TRBD1. V trimming: 4 bases; J trimming: 5 bases; junction bases outside the gene matches: 8. Germline values: CDR1 SGDLS, CDR2 YYNGEE. The CDR3 is 15 residues long. CDR3 nucleotides: TGTGCCAGCAGCCAGACAGGGGACGAGGATCAGCCCCAGCATTTT. This translates into CASSQTGDEDQPQHF.

J is TRBJ2-5 and V is TRBV7-9; D unresolved. CDR1 SEHNR and CDR2 FQNEAQ come from the germline V gene (reference sequence). Trimming shortened V by 4 bases and J by 3 bases, and 15 bases separated the two germline ends. The CDR3 loop spans 15 amino acids. The CDR3 nucleotides read TGTGCCAGCAGCTCCGCTATCAAACTCGAAGAGACCCAGTACTTC. The encoded protein is CASSSAIKLEETQYF.

This chain connects TRBV2 to TRBJ1-2; unclear D gene. The CDR3 is made up of 14 amino acids. The germline V gene encodes CDR1 SNHLY and CDR2 FYNNEI. V was trimmed by 3 bases and J by 6 bases, leaving 14 bases between them. CDR3: CASSEGAGHNGYTF. In nucleotides, the CDR3 is TGTGCCAGCAGTGAGGGTGCAGGTCATAATGGCTACACCTTC.

This chain links TRBV28 with TRBJ2-7, with 13 bases aligning to TRBD2. V gave up 4 bases and J gave up 5 bases; unmatched junction bases: 8. Germline CDR1 and CDR2: MDHEN and SYDVKM. The CDR3 sequence is 16 residues long. The CDR3 region has the DNA TGTGCCAGCAGTTCCCGGACTAGCGGGAGTCTCGACGAGCAGTACTTC. This encodes CASSSRTSGSLDEQYF.

V gene TRBV27 combines with J gene TRBJ1-6, with D tentatively TRBD1 (5 bases). V lost 5 bases, J lost 4 bases, and 9 bases lay in between. Germline V lookup: CDR1 MNHEY, CDR2 SMNVEV (reference sequence). The CDR3 is made up of 14 amino acids. CDR3 region: CASSPSGYNSPLHF. In DNA, the CDR3 is TGTGCCAGCAGTCCTTCAGGGTATAATTCACCCCTCCACTTT.

The V gene is TRBV2, the J gene TRBJ2-1; D gene uncertain. This CDR3 is 11 amino acids long. V was cut by 4 bases and J by 10 bases, with 8 bases left in between. Germline lookup yields CDR1 SNHLY and CDR2 FYNNEI. In DNA, the CDR3 is TGTGCCAGCAGTGTTTATGAGGAGCAGTTCTTC. Translating it yields CASSVYEEQFF.

The genes are TRBV9 and TRBJ2-4; 10 nucleotides match TRBD2. After removal of 4 bases from V and 6 bases from J, the junction contained 13 bases not matched to a gene. Germline values: CDR1 SGDLS, CDR2 YYNGEE. The CDR3 is made up of 17 amino acids. CDR3 in amino acids: CASSPYVTSGAGNIQYF. The DNA for the CDR3 is TGTGCCAGCAGCCCCTATGTTACTAGCGGGGCGGGAAACATTCAGTACTTC.

This clone has just one count. The chain combines TRBV2 with TRBJ2-2; TRBD1 agrees at 10 bases. J gave up 5 bases and V 4 bases, and 1 base lay outside the gene matches. Germline assignment: CDR1 SNHLY and CDR2 FYNNEI. The CDR3 extends over 14 amino acids. CDR3 amino acids: CASSGQGATGELFF. In nucleotides, the CDR3 is TGTGCCAGCAGTGGACAGGGGGCGACCGGGGAGCTGTTTTTT.

The gene calls are TRBV19 and TRBJ1-1; D is uncertain. The CDR3 sequence is 14 residues long. From germline, CDR1 is LNHDA and CDR2 SQIVND (reference sequence). Trimming removed 7 bases at V and 4 bases at J, with 16 bases between. The CDR3 coding sequence is TGTGCCAGTAATGTCGCAGGTAGTATCACTGAAGCTTTCTTT. Translating gives CASNVAGSITEAFF.

The chain joins TRBV7-8 to TRBJ1-1, with 8 bases lining up with TRBD1. The V and J ends lost 5 bases and 2 bases, in that order; junction bases with no gene match: 4. CDR1 is SGHVS, CDR2 FQNEAQ, per germline. CDR3 length: 14 residues. CDR3 nucleotide sequence: TGTGCCAGCAGCGCGGGGACAGGAAACACTGAAGCTTTCTTT. Translated: CASSAGTGNTEAFF.

This clone was seen a single time. The chain links TRBV4-1 to TRBJ1-4; tentative D call: TRBD1 (6 bases). In germline, CDR1 is MGHRA, CDR2 YSYEKL. Trimming removed 1 base from V and 3 bases from J, with 9 bases in between. The CDR3 runs to 15 residues. The DNA of the CDR3 is TGCGCCAGCAGCCAAGCCGGACAGTCTAATGAAAAACTGTTTTTT. Translation gives CASSQAGQSNEKLFF.

J is TRBJ2-7 and V is TRBV27; 11 nucleotides agree with TRBD1. The J segment lost 2 bases and the V segment lost 2 bases, leaving 2 bases of the junction unmatched. The CDR3 consists of 15 residues. Per germline, CDR1 MNHEY and CDR2 SMNVEV (reference sequence). The CDR3 nucleotides read TGTGCCAGCAGTTTAAGGGGACAGGGGGCCTACGAGCAGTACTTC. Encoded protein: CASSLRGQGAYEQYF.

The chain carries TRBV12-3 or TRBV12-4 and TRBJ1-2; D may be TRBD1 (5 bases). V was trimmed by 3 bases and J by 6 bases, leaving 11 bases between them. The length of the CDR3 is 13 residues. The CDR3 spells CASSFQGPDGYTF. The CDR3 nucleotides read TGTGCCAGCAGTTTTCAGGGTCCGGATGGCTACACCTTC.